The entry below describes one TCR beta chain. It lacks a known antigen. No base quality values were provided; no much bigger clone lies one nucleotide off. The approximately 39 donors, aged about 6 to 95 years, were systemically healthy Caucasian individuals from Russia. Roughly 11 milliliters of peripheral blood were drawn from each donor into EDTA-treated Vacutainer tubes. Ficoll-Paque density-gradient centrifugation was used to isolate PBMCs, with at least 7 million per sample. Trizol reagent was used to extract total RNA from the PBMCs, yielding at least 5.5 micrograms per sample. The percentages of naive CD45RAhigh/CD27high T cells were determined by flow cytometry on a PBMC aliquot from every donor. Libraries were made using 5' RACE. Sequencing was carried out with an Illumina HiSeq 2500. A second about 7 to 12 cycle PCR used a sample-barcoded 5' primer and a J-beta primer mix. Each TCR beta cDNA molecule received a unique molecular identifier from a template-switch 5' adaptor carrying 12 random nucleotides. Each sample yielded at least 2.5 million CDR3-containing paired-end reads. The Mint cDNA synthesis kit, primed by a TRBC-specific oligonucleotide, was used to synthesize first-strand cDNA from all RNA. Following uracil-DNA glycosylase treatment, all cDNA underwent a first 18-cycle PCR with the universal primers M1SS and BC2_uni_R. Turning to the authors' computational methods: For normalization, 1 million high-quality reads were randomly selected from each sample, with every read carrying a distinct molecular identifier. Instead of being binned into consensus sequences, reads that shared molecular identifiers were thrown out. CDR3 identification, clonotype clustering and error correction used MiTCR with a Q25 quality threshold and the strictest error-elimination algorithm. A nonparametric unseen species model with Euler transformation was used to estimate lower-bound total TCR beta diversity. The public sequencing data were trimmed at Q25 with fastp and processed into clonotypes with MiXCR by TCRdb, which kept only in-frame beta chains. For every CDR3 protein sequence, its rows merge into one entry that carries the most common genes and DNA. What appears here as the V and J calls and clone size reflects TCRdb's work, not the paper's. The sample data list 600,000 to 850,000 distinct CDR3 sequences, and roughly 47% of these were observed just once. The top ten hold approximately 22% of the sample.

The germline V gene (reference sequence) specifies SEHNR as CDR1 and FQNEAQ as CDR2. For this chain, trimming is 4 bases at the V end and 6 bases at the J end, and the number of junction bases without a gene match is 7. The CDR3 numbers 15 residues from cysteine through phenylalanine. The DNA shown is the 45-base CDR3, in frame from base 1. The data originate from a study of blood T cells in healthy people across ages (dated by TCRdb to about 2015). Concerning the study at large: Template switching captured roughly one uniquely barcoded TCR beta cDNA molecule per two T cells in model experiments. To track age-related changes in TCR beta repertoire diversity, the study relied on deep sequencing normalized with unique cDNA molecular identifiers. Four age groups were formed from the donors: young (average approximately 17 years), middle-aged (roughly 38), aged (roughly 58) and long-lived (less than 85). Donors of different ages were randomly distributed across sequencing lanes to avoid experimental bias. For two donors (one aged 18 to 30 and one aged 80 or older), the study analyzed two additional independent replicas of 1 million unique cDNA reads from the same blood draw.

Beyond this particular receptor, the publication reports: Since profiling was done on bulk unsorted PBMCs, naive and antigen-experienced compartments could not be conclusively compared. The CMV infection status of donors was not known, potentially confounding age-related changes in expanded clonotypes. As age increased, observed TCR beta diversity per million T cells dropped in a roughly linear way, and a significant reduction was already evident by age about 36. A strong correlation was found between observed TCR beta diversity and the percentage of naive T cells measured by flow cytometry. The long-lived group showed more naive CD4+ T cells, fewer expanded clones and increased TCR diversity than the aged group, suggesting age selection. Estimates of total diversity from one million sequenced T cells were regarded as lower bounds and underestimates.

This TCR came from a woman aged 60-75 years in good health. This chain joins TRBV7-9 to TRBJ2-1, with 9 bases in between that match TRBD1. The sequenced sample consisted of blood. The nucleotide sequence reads TGTGCCAGCAGCTGGGACAGGGTGTTTGTCAATGAGCAGTTCTTC. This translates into CASSWDRVFVNEQFF.